This T cell receptor beta chain stems from a study of blood T cell repertoires in COVID-19. Study information: COVID-19 samples from acute and convalescent phases originated in the United States, Italy and Spain. PBMCs, B-cell-depleted T cells, or T cells provided the cDNA or gDNA that made up the material.

Original analysis: Estimates of nucleated cell counts were drawn from the amplification of reference gene primers. The protocol was immunoSEQ multiplex PCR, while the TCRdb copy is restricted to in-frame clones and leaves out a portion. V, J and clone size were drawn from that table, and D and trimming were deduced from the DNA. The table lists about 170,000 clones, around 80% of them singletons. Germline-derived CDR1 and CDR2 are SGHNT and YYREEE (reference sequence). This CDR3 spans 19 amino acids. V dropped 4 bases and J dropped 2; count of bases not matched to a gene: 18. The sample was peripheral blood. The receptor was isolated from a woman aged 55-69 years with acute or convalescent COVID-19. This sequence joins TRBV5-4 and TRBJ2-3; TRBD2 matches at 8 bases. CDR3 DNA sequence: TGTGCCAGCAGCCCTACCAGGCTCGCGGGGGGACCCAACACAGATACGCAGTATTTT. Translating gives CASSPTRLAGGPNTDTQYF.